Listed below are T cell receptor beta chains from one sample, sequenced in a study of human T cells and chemical hapten exposure. TCRdb re-analysed the RACE reads in MiXCR, keeping a single row per CDR3 protein. The table lists some 97,000 distinct CDR3 sequences, around 25% of them singletons. This specimen consisted of whole blood, obtained in connection with sensitization to the hapten diphenylcyclopropenone (DPC). Receptor source: a man aged 40-50 years with alopecia areata. Some clones in this sample may be carry-over from other donors' samples. CDR3s include the opening cysteine and the closing phenylalanine or tryptophan. A D gene is named only where the DNA matches it firmly. A clone size is listed for some rows: how often the clone was seen (once, few, many), or a class if it is expanded.

>TRBV7-2|.|TRBJ2-3|.
CASSLDRQGTDTQYF
TGTGCCAGCAGCTTAGACAGGCAAGGAACAGATACGCAGTATTTT
>TRBV5-1|.|TRBJ1-5|.
CASSPAGQPQHF
TGCGCCAGCAGCCCGGCAGGTCAGCCCCAGCATTTT
>TRBV10-3|.|TRBJ1-5|.
CAISEFGVSNQPQHF
TGTGCCATCAGTGAGTTTGGTGTGAGCAATCAGCCCCAGCATTTT
>TRBV27|.|TRBJ2-7|.
CASRGTANYEQYF
TGTGCCAGCAGAGGGACGGCGAACTACGAGCAGTACTTC
>TRBV5-1|.|TRBJ2-2|TRBD1
CASSLQGADTGELFF
TGCGCCAGCAGCTTACAGGGGGCGGACACCGGGGAGCTGTTTTTT
>TRBV6-5|.|TRBJ2-7|TRBD2
CASSYSGGRNYEQYF
TGTGCCAGCAGTTACTCAGGCGGGAGGAACTACGAGCAGTACTTC
>TRBV6-6|.|TRBJ2-5|.
CASSYQLEETQYF
TGTGCCAGCAGTTACCAACTCGAGGAGACCCAGTACTTC
>TRBV21-1|.|TRBJ1-3|.
CASSNIWGVSGNTIYF
TGTGCCAGCAGCAATATATGGGGCGTCTCTGGAAACACCATATATTTT
>TRBV27|.|TRBJ1-1|.
CASSLVPPTNTEAFF
TGTGCCAGCAGTTTAGTCCCACCCACGAACACTGAAGCTTTCTTT
>TRBV5-1|.|TRBJ2-3|.
CASSFSGASTDTQYF
TGCGCCAGCAGCTTTAGCGGAGCTAGCACAGATACGCAGTATTTT
>TRBV5-1|.|TRBJ2-3|.
CASSQAGYADTQYF
TGCGCCAGCAGTCAGGCGGGTTATGCAGATACGCAGTATTTT
>TRBV20-1|many|TRBJ2-1|.
CSARVVQGWVNEQFF
TGCAGTGCTAGAGTAGTTCAGGGGTGGGTCAATGAGCAGTTCTTC
>TRBV10-3|.|TRBJ1-6|TRBD1
CAISGTGGNSPLHF
TGTGCCATCAGTGGGACAGGTGGAAATTCACCCCTCCACTTT
>TRBV6-5|few|TRBJ2-2|TRBD2
CASSYLRLAGNTGELFF
TGTGCCAGCAGTTACCTTCGGCTAGCGGGAAACACCGGGGAGCTGTTTTTT
>TRBV12-3/TRBV12-4|.|TRBJ1-5|TRBD1
CASRKQGAVNQPQHF
TGTGCCAGCAGAAAACAGGGGGCGGTGAATCAGCCCCAGCATTTT
>TRBV14|.|TRBJ2-1|TRBD2
CASSQAFLAGGLGYNEQFF
TGTGCCAGCAGCCAAGCTTTTCTCGCGGGAGGGCTCGGGTACAATGAGCAGTTCTTC
>TRBV6-4|few|TRBJ2-2|TRBD2
CASSMTSGTGELFF
TGTGCCAGCAGTATGACTAGCGGGACCGGGGAGCTGTTTTTT
>TRBV12-3/TRBV12-4|few|TRBJ2-4|TRBD2
CASSLGGGAKNIQYF
TGTGCCAGCAGTTTAGGGGGGGGGGCCAAAAACATTCAGTACTTC
>TRBV20-1|few|TRBJ2-7|TRBD2
CSARRLALESSYEQYF
TGCAGTGCTAGACGACTAGCGCTTGAGAGCTCCTACGAGCAGTACTTC
>TRBV5-1|few|TRBJ2-1|TRBD2
CASSLVVGRNEQFF
TGCGCCAGCAGCTTGGTAGTCGGGAGGAATGAGCAGTTCTTC
>TRBV30|.|TRBJ1-6|.
CAWSLPQGFRPNSPLHF
TGTGCCTGGAGTCTTCCGCAGGGTTTTCGTCCTAATTCACCCCTCCACTTT
>TRBV20-1|few|TRBJ2-7|TRBD2
CSARDPSGGIPTYF
TGCAGTGCTAGAGATCCCTCGGGGGGAATCCCGACGTACTTC
>TRBV29-1|few|TRBJ2-7|TRBD2
CSVERTSGAYEQYF
TGCAGCGTTGAACGGACTAGCGGTGCCTACGAGCAGTACTTC
>TRBV28|.|TRBJ1-1|.
CASSFQAGNTEAFF
TGTGCCAGCAGTTTTCAAGCGGGGAACACTGAAGCTTTCTTT
>TRBV9|few|TRBJ2-1|TRBD2
CASSDSGSTYNEQFF
TGTGCCAGCAGTGACAGCGGGAGTACCTACAATGAGCAGTTCTTC
>TRBV27|.|TRBJ2-7|TRBD1
CASSSETGEYF
TGTGCCAGCAGCTCTGAGACAGGGGAGTACTTC
>TRBV6-5|many|TRBJ2-5|TRBD1
CASSYRGETQYF
TGTGCCAGCAGCTACAGGGGAGAGACCCAGTACTTC